The 22 T cell receptor beta chains reported below all come from one sample, sequenced in a study of T cells after posttransplantation cyclophosphamide. Cyclophosphamide on days +3 and +4 followed busulfan-fludarabine conditioning and a marrow graft. The protocol was immunoSEQ multiplex PCR, while the TCRdb copy is restricted to in-frame clones and leaves out a portion. Captured here are roughly 9,900 clones, none seen once; the top ten comprise roughly 14%. The sample was PBMCs, taken after allogeneic stem cell transplant with posttransplant cyclophosphamide. These receptors were obtained from a female patient in her 40s who received an allogeneic stem cell transplant from a related donor, was CMV-positive, and had no GVHD. Among the T cells, some may be from the graft donor.

This clone was counted many times. The J gene is TRBJ2-5, the V gene TRBV28; 9 bases fit TRBD1. With 2 bases clipped from V and 5 bases from J, the junction kept 6 bases outside the gene matches. Germline V gene lookup returns CDR1 MDHEN and CDR2 SYDVKM. This CDR3 has 15 residues. The CDR3 reads CASSLEGQGEETQYF. The CDR3 DNA follows: TGTGCCAGCAGTTTAGAGGGACAGGGTGAGGAGACCCAGTACTTC.

This clone has ten or more counts. The V and J genes are TRBV6-6 and TRBJ2-5, with 7 bases aligning to TRBD1. V was pared by 0 bases and J by 4 bases, with 5 bases of the junction left unmatched. Germline CDR1 is MNHNY and CDR2 is SVGAGI (reference sequence). The CDR3 has 15 residues. CDR3: CASSYSGRGIETQYF. In DNA form, the CDR3 reads TGTGCCAGCAGTTACTCGGGCAGGGGGATAGAGACCCAGTACTTC.

This clone was picked up many times. The rearrangement joins TRBV19 to TRBJ2-5; 9 bases align to TRBD1. Per the germline V gene, CDR1 is LNHDA and CDR2 is SQIVND (reference sequence). The CDR3 covers 15 residues. Trimming took 5 bases from V and 3 from J; bases not matched to a gene: 7. The CDR3 loop is CASSSLGQGEETQYF. In nucleotides, the CDR3 is TGTGCCAGTAGTTCCCTGGGACAGGGAGAAGAGACCCAGTACTTC.

This clone showed up many times. This chain links TRBV2 with TRBJ2-3; D remains unclear. The CDR3 has 17 amino acids. V lost 3 bases and J lost 6, with 22 bases in between. Germline CDR1 reads SNHLY; CDR2 reads FYNNEI. DNA for the CDR3: TGTGCCAGCAGTGACCCAGTTAGTTTCGGAGTCACGGATACGCAGTATTTT. This gives the protein CASSDPVSFGVTDTQYF.

This clone was observed many times. The chain recombines TRBV11-2 with TRBJ2-2; no definite D call. There are 13 residues in the CDR3. The V gene's germline CDR1 is SGHAT and CDR2 FQNNGV. The V end lost 1 base, the J end lost 6 bases, and 6 bases lay between the germline ends. This CDR3 reads CASSLAGSGELFF. DNA for the CDR3: TGTGCCAGCAGCTTAGCAGGATCCGGGGAGCTGTTTTTT.

The sample holds many counts of this clone. The genes are TRBV9 and TRBJ2-2, with D possibly matching TRBD1 (6 bases). Germline CDR1 reads SGDLS; CDR2 reads YYNGEE. The CDR3 extends over 13 amino acids. Trimming pared 5 bases from V and 3 bases from J, leaving 8 bases between. DNA of the CDR3: TGTGCCAGCAGTCCAGGGGACACCGGGGAGCTGTTTTTT. It specifies CASSPGDTGELFF.

This clone was seen at least ten times. This rearrangement joins TRBV11-2 to TRBJ2-3, with a possible D match to TRBD2 (6 bases). The V and J ends lost 1 base and 5 bases respectively, with 7 bases between them. The germline gives CDR1 SGHAT, CDR2 FQNNGV. The CDR3 sequence is 13 residues long. The CDR3: CASSLAGEDTQYF. The CDR3, as DNA: TGTGCCAGCAGCTTAGCGGGAGAAGATACGCAGTATTTT.

This clone came up many times. This chain joins TRBV27 and TRBJ1-3, with 8 bases fitting TRBD1. Trimming removed 6 bases from V and 4 bases from J; junction bases left unmatched: 8. This CDR3 is 15 amino acids long. From germline, CDR1 is MNHEY and CDR2 SMNVEV (reference sequence). CDR3 nucleotide sequence: TGTGCCAGCAGGTCCTACAGGGGGAAAGGAAACACCATATATTTT. Translated: CASRSYRGKGNTIYF.

The table lists this clone with many counts. The chain couples TRBV5-5 to TRBJ1-2; TRBD1 matches 11 bases. Germline V gives CDR1 SGHKS, CDR2 YYEKEE (reference sequence). This CDR3 region has 15 residues. With V trimmed by 5 bases and J by 8 bases, 11 bases remained unmatched. CDR3 DNA sequence: TGTGCCAGCAGTGTCGGAGGACAGGGGGCTGGCGGCTACACCTTC. Protein sequence: CASSVGGQGAGGYTF.

Many counts were recorded for this clone. CDR3 loop: CASSYSTSPGNTQYF. DNA of the CDR3: TGTGCCAGCAGTTACTCGACCTCGCCAGGGAATACGCAGTATTTT. The chain links TRBV6-6 to TRBJ2-3, with D possibly TRBD1 on 5 matching bases. V dropped 0 bases and J dropped 7 bases, with 14 bases sitting between them. This CDR3 contains 15 residues. Germline CDR1 MNHNY, CDR2 SVGAGI (reference sequence).

This clone came up many times. The chain carries TRBV28 and TRBJ1-3; 7 nucleotides align to TRBD1. The CDR3 contains 16 residues. CDR1 is MDHEN, CDR2 SYDVKM, per germline. Trimming cost V 7 bases and J 0 bases; bases outside gene matches: 9. The CDR3 sequence: CASTSRDSYSGNTIYF. The CDR3 DNA reads TGTGCCAGCACTAGCCGGGACAGTTACTCTGGAAACACCATATATTTT.

This clone was found many times. CDR3 sequence: CASSPAGTSGANVLTF. The CDR3 nucleotides are TGCGCCAGCAGCCCTGCAGGAACCTCTGGGGCCAACGTCCTGACTTTC. This chain connects TRBV5-1 to TRBJ2-6; D ambiguous. CDR1 is SGHRS, CDR2 YFSETQ, per germline. Trimming pared 4 bases from V and 0 bases from J, leaving 11 bases between. The CDR3 covers 16 residues.

Only a few counts were recorded for this clone. The CDR3 sequence is CASSPRGTGDGYEQYF. In DNA, the CDR3 is TGTGCCAGCTCACCACGGGGGACAGGGGACGGTTACGAGCAGTACTTC. The chain joins TRBV18 to TRBJ2-5, with 10 nucleotides matching TRBD1. The J call may be in error: the DNA end matches TRBJ2-7 better. This CDR3 has 16 amino acids. Germline V gene sequence: CDR1 KGHSH, CDR2 LQKENI.

This clone occurred a few times. At one boundary the junction diverges from the germline segment, which might be a read error. This chain links TRBV5-1 with TRBJ2-5; D remains ambiguous. Germline lookup yields CDR1 SGHRS and CDR2 YFSETQ. The CDR3 covers 13 residues. The CDR3 DNA follows: TGCGCCAGCAGCCCGACGGTCCAAGAGACTCAGTACTTC. It specifies CASSPTVQETQYF.

This clone appeared many times. The V gene is TRBV11-1, the J gene TRBJ1-1, with D perhaps TRBD1 (5 bases). Germline values: CDR1 SGHAT, CDR2 FQDESV (reference sequence). This CDR3 spans 16 amino acids. Trimming stripped 1 base from V and 6 bases from J, with 18 bases between. The chain's CDR3 is CASSLGNSGKGAEAFF. The CDR3 DNA sequence: TGTGCCAGCAGCTTAGGTAACTCAGGGAAAGGGGCTGAAGCTTTCTTT.

This clone occurred many times. V and J are TRBV11-2 and TRBJ2-2; possibly TRBD1 for D (5 bases). The CDR3 is made up of 14 amino acids. Germline V lookup: CDR1 SGHAT, CDR2 FQNNGV. The V and J ends lost 4 bases and 5 bases respectively, with 11 bases between them. The CDR3 spells CASSSPTATGELFF. The CDR3 DNA reads as TGTGCCAGCAGCTCCCCGACAGCTACCGGGGAGCTGTTTTTT.

This clone showed up many times. V and J are TRBV7-9 and TRBJ2-1; 8 nucleotides align to TRBD1. The germline V gene encodes CDR1 SEHNR and CDR2 FQNEAQ (reference sequence). Trimming removed 5 bases from V and 10 bases from J; junction bases left unmatched: 7. This CDR3 is built from 13 residues. In DNA, the CDR3 is TGTGCCAGCAGCACCAACCGGGACAGGGAGCAGTTCTTC. Translated: CASSTNRDREQFF.

This clone appeared many times. The chain combines TRBV5-1 with TRBJ2-1, with TRBD2 as a possible D gene (6 bases). V was cut by 8 bases and J by 3 bases, with 15 bases left in between. The CDR3 has 14 residues. Per germline, CDR1 SGHRS and CDR2 YFSETQ. The CDR3 coding sequence is TGCGCCAGTACCCCGGGGGATGACTACAATGAGCAGTTCTTC. As protein: CASTPGDDYNEQFF. Based on the CDR3 plus reference TRBV5-1 and TRBJ2-1, the full variable domain is KAGVTQTPRYLIKTRGQQVTLSCSPISGHRSVSWYQQTPGQGLQFLFEYFSETQRNKGNFPGRFSGRQFSNSRSEMNVSTLELGDSALYLCASTPGDDYNEQFFGPGTRLTVL.

This clone was seen repeatedly, ten times or more. V gene TRBV13 combines with J gene TRBJ2-7; 8 bases are a match to TRBD1. The germline V gene has CDR1 PRHDT and CDR2 FYEKMQ (reference sequence). This CDR3 has 21 amino acids. V shed 1 base, J shed 1 base, and the junction held 21 bases outside the gene matches. This CDR3 is CASSLETLGPAGQVLSYEQYF. Here the CDR3 DNA reads TGTGCCAGCAGCTTAGAGACCTTAGGACCGGCGGGACAGGTTCTTTCCTACGAGCAGTACTTC.

This clone appeared many times. The J gene is TRBJ1-1, the V gene TRBV7-9; D uncertain. Trimming took 4 bases from V and 4 from J, leaving 19 bases between them. The germline CDR1 and CDR2 sequences are SEHNR and FQNEAQ (reference sequence). This CDR3 comprises 16 residues. The CDR3 sequence: CASSSRTLKAGTEAFF. Written as DNA, the CDR3 is TGTGCCAGCAGCTCCCGGACCTTAAAAGCGGGCACTGAAGCTTTCTTT.

The table lists this clone with many counts. The chain recombines TRBV19 with TRBJ2-5; 10 bases line up with TRBD1. Per germline, CDR1 LNHDA and CDR2 SQIVND (reference sequence). After removal of 3 bases from V and 5 bases from J, the junction contained 9 bases not matched to a gene. The CDR3 has 16 amino acids. CDR3 nucleotide sequence: TGTGCCAGTAGTATGGCGACAGGGGGCCCGTGGGAGACCCAGTACTTC. This translates into CASSMATGGPWETQYF. The full variable domain, with the rest looked up from reference TRBV19 and TRBJ2-5, is DGGITQSPKYLFRKEGQNVTLSCEQNLNHDAMYWYRQDPGQGLRLIYYSQIVNDFQKGDIAEGYSVSREKKESFPLTVTSAQKNPTAFYLCASSMATGGPWETQYFGPGTRLLVL.

This clone has ten or more counts. Here the CDR3 DNA reads TGTGCCAGCTCCCGGGACTCCCCGGGAGATACGCAGTATTTT. Its protein product is CASSRDSPGDTQYF. This chain joins TRBV2 and TRBJ2-3; D may be TRBD2 (6 bases). Trimming removed 8 bases at V and 5 bases at J, with 17 bases between. The CDR3 length is 14 residues. Germline lookup yields CDR1 SNHLY and CDR2 FYNNEI.